The text below deals with one TCR beta chain. With 4 bases clipped from V and 2 bases from J, the junction kept 4 bases outside the gene matches. CDR1 and CDR2 from the germline V gene are ENHRY and SYGVKD. The CDR3 consists of 15 residues. Profiled with immunoSEQ multiplex PCR; TCRdb holds only in-frame clones, not every one. The repertoire holds about 23,000 clones, with 85% to 95% as singletons. The data were taken from a study of graft-versus-host responses after intestinal transplantation. The material was PBMCs, obtained 39 to 40 days after intestinal transplant. The receptor comes from a human patient who received an intestinal transplant, so some T cells may come from the graft donor. The chain joins TRBV10-3 to TRBJ2-1, with 8 bases fitting TRBD1. CDR3 sequence (DNA): TGTGCCATCAGTGGGGGGGACAGGACCTACAATGAGCAGTTCTTC. Residues: CAISGGDRTYNEQFF.